This T cell receptor beta chain was found in a study of Ad26.COV2.S vaccination and SARS-CoV-2 variants. Study details: The vaccine Ad26.COV2.S was put into the muscle once, or twice with 56 days between.

Assay used: immunoSEQ multiplex PCR; TCRdb lists only in-frame clones, some missing. Among about 280,000 clones listed, around 87% were seen once. CDR1 and CDR2 (germline): LGHDT, YNNKEL (reference sequence). The CDR3 is made up of 14 amino acids. Trimming removed 1 base at V and 4 bases at J, with 7 bases between. Treatment: 19 received Ad26.COV2.S at low or high dose, single or two shots; 5 received placebo; per-sample allocation not given. At day 63 after the first vaccine or placebo injection, samples were drawn. The specimen was peripheral blood, collected in a trial of Ad26.COV2.S vaccine versus placebo. The TCR comes from a person between 18 and 60 years old who received the Ad26.COV2.S COVID-19 vaccine or a placebo. The chain employs TRBV3-1 (or the pseudogene TRBV3-2) and TRBJ1-4; maybe TRBD1 (5 bases). As DNA, the CDR3 is TGTGCCAGCAGCCAAGGGACATATAATGAAAAACTGTTTTTT. Translation gives CASSQGTYNEKLFF.